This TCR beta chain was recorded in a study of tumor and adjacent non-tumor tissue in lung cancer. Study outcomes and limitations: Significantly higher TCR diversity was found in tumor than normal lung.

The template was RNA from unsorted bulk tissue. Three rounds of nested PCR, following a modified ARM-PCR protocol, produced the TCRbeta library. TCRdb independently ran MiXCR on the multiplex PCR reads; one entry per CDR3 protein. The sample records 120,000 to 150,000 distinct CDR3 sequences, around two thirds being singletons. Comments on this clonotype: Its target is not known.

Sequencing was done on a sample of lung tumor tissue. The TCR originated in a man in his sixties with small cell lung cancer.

For the CDR3, the DNA is TGCAGTGCTAGACTTTCGACCAGCTGGGAGGCCCAGTACTTC. Its translation: CSARLSTSWEAQYF. The rearrangement joins TRBV20-1 to TRBJ2-5, with D possibly being TRBD2 (6 bases). Germline V lookup: CDR1 DFQATT, CDR2 SNEGSKA (reference sequence). This CDR3 comprises 14 residues. Trimming pared 2 bases from V and 9 bases from J, leaving 19 bases between.